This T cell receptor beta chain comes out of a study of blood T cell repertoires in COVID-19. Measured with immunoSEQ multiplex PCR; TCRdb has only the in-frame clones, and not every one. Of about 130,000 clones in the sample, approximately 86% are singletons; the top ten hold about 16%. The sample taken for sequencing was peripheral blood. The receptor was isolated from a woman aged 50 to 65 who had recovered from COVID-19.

In nucleotides, the CDR3 is TGTGCCAGTAGCCCGGCAGGGGACGAGCAGTACTTC. Protein sequence: CASSPAGDEQYF. The rearrangement uses TRBV19 and TRBJ2-7, with TRBD1 as a possible D gene (6 bases). The CDR3 is 12 amino acids. CDR1 is LNHDA, CDR2 SQIVND, per germline (reference sequence). Between the trimmed V and J ends, which lost 6 bases and 5 bases, there was a span of 11 bases.